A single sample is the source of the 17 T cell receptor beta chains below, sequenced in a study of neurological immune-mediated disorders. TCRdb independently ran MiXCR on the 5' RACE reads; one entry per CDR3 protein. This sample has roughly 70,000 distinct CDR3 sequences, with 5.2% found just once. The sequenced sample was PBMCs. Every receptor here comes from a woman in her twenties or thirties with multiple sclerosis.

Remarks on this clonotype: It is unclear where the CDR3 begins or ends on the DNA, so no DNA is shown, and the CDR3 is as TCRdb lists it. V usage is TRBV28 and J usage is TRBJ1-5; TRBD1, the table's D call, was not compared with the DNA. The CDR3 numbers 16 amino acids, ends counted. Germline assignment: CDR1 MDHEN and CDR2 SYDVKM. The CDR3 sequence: CACSAREDRGNQPQHF.

The CDR3 region is CASSLRPGKGGEKLFF. CDR3 sequence (DNA): TGTGCCAGCAGCTTACGGCCGGGAAAGGGAGGTGAAAAACTGTTTTTT. The chain is built from TRBV6-1 and TRBJ1-4, with D uncertain. Trimming stripped 6 bases from V and 7 bases from J, with 21 bases between. Germline CDR1 and CDR2: MNHNS and SASEGT. The CDR3 runs 16 residues.

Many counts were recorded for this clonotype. This CDR3 is CASSQEAGSSYEQYF. CDR3 DNA: TGCGCCAGCAGCCAAGAAGCAGGTTCTTCCTACGAGCAGTACTTC. The J gene is TRBJ2-7, the V gene TRBV4-1; D is ambiguous. V shed 0 bases and J shed 1 base, with 10 bases lying between them. This CDR3 is 15 amino acids long. The V gene's germline CDR1 is MGHRA and CDR2 YSYEKL.

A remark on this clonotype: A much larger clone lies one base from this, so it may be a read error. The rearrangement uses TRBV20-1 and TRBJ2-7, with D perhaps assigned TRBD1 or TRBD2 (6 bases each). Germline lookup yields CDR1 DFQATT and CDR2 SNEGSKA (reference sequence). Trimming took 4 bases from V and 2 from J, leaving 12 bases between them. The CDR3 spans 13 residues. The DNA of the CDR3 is TGCAGTGCTACTGACAGGACTACCTACGAGCAGTACTTC. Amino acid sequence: CSATDRTTYEQYF.

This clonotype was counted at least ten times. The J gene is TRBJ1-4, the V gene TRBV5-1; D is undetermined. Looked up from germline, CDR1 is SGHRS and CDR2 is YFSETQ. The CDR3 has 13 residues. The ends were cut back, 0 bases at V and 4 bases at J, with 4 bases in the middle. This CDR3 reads CASSLGGNEKLFF. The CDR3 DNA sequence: TGCGCCAGCAGCTTGGGTGGTAATGAAAAACTGTTTTTT. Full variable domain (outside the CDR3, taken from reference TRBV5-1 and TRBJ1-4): KAGVTQTPRYLIKTRGQQVTLSCSPISGHRSVSWYQQTPGQGLQFLFEYFSETQRNKGNFPGRFSGRQFSNSRSEMNVSTLELGDSALYLCASSLGGNEKLFFGSGTQLSVL.

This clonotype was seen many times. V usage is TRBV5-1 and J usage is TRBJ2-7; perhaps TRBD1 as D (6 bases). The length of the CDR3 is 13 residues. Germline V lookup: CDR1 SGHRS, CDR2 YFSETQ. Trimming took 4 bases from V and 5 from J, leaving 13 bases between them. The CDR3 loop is CASSTVGDNEQYF. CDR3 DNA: TGCGCCAGCAGCACGGTCGGGGACAACGAGCAGTACTTC.

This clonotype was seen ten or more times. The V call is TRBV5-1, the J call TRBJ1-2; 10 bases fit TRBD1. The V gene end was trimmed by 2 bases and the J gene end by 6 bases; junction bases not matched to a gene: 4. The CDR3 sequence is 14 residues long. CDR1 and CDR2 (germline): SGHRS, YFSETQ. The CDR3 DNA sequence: TGCGCCAGCAGCTTCCAAGGGACAGGGGATGGCTACACCTTC. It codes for CASSFQGTGDGYTF.

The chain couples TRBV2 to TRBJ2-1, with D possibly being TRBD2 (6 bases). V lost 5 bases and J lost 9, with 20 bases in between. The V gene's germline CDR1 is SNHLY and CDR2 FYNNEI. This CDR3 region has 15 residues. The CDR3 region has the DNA TGTGCCAGCAGTTCCCTCGGGGGTACCCCCGGTGAGCAGTTCTTC. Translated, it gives CASSSLGGTPGEQFF.

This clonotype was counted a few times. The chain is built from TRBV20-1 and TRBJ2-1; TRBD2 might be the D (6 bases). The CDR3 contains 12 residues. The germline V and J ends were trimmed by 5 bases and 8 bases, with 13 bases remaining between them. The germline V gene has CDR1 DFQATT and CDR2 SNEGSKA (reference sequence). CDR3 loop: CSAPRGIDEQFF. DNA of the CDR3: TGCAGTGCTCCTCGGGGGATCGATGAGCAGTTCTTC.

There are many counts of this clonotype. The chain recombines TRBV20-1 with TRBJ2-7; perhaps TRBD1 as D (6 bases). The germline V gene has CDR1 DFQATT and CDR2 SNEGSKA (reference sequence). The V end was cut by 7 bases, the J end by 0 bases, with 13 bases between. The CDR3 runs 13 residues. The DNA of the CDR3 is TGCAGTGTTGGGGGCCGCACCTCCTACGAGCAGTACTTC. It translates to CSVGGRTSYEQYF.

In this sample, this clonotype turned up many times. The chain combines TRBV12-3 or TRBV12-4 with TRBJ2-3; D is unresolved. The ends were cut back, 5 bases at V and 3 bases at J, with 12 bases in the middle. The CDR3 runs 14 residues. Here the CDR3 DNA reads TGTGCCAGCAGTCCCGCCGGGCGTACAGATACGCAGTATTTT. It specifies CASSPAGRTDTQYF.

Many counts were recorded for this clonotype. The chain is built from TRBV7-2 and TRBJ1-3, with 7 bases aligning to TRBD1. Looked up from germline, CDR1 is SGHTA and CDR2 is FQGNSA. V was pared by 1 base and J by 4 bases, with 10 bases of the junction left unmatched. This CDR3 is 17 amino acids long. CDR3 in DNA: TGTGCCAGCAGCTTAGGAGGGGCCAGGGGGAGCGGAAACACCATATATTTT. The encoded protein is CASSLGGARGSGNTIYF.

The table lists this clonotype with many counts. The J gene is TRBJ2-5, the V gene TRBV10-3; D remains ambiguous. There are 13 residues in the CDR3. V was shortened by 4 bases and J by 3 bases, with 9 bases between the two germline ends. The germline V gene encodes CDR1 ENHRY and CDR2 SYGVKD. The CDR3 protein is CAISVRQEETQYF. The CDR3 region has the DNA TGTGCCATCAGTGTGAGGCAGGAAGAGACCCAGTACTTC.

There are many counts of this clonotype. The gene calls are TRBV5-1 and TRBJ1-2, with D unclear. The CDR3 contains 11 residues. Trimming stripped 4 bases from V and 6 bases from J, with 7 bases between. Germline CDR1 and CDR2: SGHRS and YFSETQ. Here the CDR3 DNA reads TGCGCCAGCAGCCCGGGAGATGGCTACACCTTC. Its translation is CASSPGDGYTF.

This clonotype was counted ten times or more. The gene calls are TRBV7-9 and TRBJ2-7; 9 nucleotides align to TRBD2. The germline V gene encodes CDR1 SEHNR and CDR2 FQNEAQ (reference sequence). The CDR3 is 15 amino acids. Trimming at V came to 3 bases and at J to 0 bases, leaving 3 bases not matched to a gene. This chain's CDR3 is CASSFGRGGSYEQYF. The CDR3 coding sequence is TGTGCCAGCAGCTTTGGGCGGGGGGGCTCCTACGAGCAGTACTTC. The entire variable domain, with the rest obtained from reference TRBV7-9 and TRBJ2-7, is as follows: DTGVSQNPRHKITKRGQNVTFRCDPISEHNRLYWYRQTLGQGPEFLTYFQNEAQLEKSRLLSDRFSAERPKGSFSTLEIQRTEQGDSAMYLCASSFGRGGSYEQYFGPGTRLTVT.

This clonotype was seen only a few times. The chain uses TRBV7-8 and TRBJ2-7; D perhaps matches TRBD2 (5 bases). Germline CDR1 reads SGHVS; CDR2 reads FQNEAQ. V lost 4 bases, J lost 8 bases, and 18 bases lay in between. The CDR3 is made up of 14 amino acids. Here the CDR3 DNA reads TGTGCCAGCAGCTCCGAGGGCACCACAAGAAAGCAGTACTTC. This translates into CASSSEGTTRKQYF.

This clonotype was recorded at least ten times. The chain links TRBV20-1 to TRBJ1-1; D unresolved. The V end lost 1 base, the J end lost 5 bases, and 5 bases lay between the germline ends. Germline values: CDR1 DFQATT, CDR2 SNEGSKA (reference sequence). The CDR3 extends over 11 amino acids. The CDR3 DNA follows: TGCAGTGCTAGAGGGGGAACTGAAGCTTTCTTT. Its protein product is CSARGGTEAFF.